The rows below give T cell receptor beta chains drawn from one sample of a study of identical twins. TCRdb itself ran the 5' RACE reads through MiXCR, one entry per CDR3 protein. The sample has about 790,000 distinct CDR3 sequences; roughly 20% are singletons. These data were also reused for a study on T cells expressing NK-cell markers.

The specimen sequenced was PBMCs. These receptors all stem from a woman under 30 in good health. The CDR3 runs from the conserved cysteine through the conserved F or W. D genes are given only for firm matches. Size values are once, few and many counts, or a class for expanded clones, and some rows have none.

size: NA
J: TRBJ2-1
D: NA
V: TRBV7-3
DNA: TGTGCCAGCAGCCCCTTCCGGACTGACAATGAGCAGTTCTTC
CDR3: CASSPFRTDNEQFF

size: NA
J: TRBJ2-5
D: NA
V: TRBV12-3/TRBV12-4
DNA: TGTGCCAGCAGCCCTACCGCTTTAGTGGTGACCCAGTACTTC
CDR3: CASSPTALVVTQYF

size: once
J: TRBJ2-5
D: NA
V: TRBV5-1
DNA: TGCGCCAGCAGCCAGGCTCAAGAGACCCAGCACTTC
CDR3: CASSQAQETQHF

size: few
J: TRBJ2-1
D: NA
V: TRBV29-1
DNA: TGCAGCGTTGTGAGCGAGAGCAATATTGAGCAGTTCTTC
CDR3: CSVVSESNIEQFF

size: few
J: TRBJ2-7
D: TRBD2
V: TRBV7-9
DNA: TGTGCCAGCAGCTTAGATAGCGGGGGTTCATCCTCCTACGAGCAGTACTTC
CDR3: CASSLDSGGSSSYEQYF

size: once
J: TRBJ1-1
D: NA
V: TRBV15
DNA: TGTGCCACCAGCCCGTCAGTGAACACTGAAGCTTTCTTT
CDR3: CATSPSVNTEAFF

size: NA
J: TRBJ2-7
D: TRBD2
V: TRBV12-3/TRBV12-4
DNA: TGTGCCAGCAGTACCCTAGCGGGGGGGCGGTCAAACGAGCAGTACTTC
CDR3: CASSTLAGGRSNEQYF

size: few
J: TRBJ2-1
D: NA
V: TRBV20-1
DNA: TGCAGTGCTAGTAAAAGGGGTTTTAATGAGCAGTTCTTC
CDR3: CSASKRGFNEQFF

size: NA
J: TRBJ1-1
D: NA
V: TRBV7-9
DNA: TGTGCCAGCAGCTTAATTAAAGGTGGGGCGAACACTGAAGCTTTCTTT
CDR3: CASSLIKGGANTEAFF

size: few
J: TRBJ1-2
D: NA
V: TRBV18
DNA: TGTGCCAGCTCACCGCGTCGTGACCATGGCTACACCTTC
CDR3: CASSPRRDHGYTF

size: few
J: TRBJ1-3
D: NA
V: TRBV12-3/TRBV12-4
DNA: TGTGCCAGCAGTTTTTTGCGAAACACCATATATTTT
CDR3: CASSFLRNTIYF

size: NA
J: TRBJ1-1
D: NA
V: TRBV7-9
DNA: TGTGCCAGCAGCCCAAGATGGCAGGTGAACACTGAAGCTTTCTTT
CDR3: CASSPRWQVNTEAFF

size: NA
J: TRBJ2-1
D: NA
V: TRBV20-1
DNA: TGCAGTGCTAGGGGACAACTAACCTACAATGAGCAGTTCTTC
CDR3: CSARGQLTYNEQFF

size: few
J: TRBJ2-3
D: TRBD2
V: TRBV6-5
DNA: TGTGCCAGCAGCTCGCGAGGACTAGCTAGCACAGATACGCAGTATTTT
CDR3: CASSSRGLASTDTQYF

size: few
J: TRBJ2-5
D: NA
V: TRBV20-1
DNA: TGCAGTGCTAGAGATCTGCAGACCCAGTACTTC
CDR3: CSARDLQTQYF

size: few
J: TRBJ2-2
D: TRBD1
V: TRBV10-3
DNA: TGTGCCATCAGTCACCCTGGCAGGGGGCAGAGCACCGGGGAGCTGTTTTTT
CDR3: CAISHPGRGQSTGELFF

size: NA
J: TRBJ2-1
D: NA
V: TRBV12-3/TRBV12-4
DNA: TGTGCCAGCAGTTTACTGGAGGGAGGAAACAATGAGCAGTTCTTC
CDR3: CASSLLEGGNNEQFF

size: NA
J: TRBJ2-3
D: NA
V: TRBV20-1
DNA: TGCAGTGCCCGGTACCGCAGGACGTTGGATACGCAGTATTTT
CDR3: CSARYRRTLDTQYF